Listed here are 27 T cell receptor beta chains from one sample, sequenced in a study of blood T cells in healthy people across ages. The use of a sample-barcoded 5' primer and a J-beta primer mix characterized a second PCR of roughly 6 to 11 cycles. MiXCR, applied by TCRdb to the 5' RACE reads, yields one record per CDR3 protein. The profile shows 1.5 million to 2 million distinct CDR3 sequences, about 35% of them singletons. The specimen was blood. These receptors all come from a woman aged 25-40 years in good health.

This clonotype was observed once. At one of its ends the junction is not consistent with the germline gene, which may arise from a read error. Written as DNA, the CDR3 is TGTGCCAGCAGCCCTTTGAGCACTTACAATGAGCAGTGCTTC. Translating gives CASSPLSTYNEQCF. This sequence joins TRBV11-2 and TRBJ2-1; D gene unclear. The CDR3 spans 14 residues. Per the germline V gene, CDR1 is SGHAT and CDR2 is FQNNGV.

This clonotype was seen a handful of times. The rearrangement links TRBV12-3 or TRBV12-4 to TRBJ1-1; 10 bases match TRBD1. J gave up 1 base and V 5 bases, and 4 bases lay outside the gene matches. This CDR3 is built from 15 residues. The CDR3 is CASSGTGAKNTEAFF. The CDR3 nucleotides read TGTGCCAGCAGTGGGACAGGGGCGAAGAACACTGAAGCTTTCTTT.

The chain joins TRBV20-1 to TRBJ2-3, with D possibly being TRBD1 or TRBD2 (6 bases each). V shed 6 bases and J shed 2 bases, with 21 bases lying between them. This CDR3 spans 16 amino acids. Germline V gives CDR1 DFQATT, CDR2 SNEGSKA (reference sequence). CDR3 nucleotide sequence: TGCAGTGCCCCCATTAAGGGGGGAATTACCACAGATACGCAGTATTTT. It translates to CSAPIKGGITTDTQYF.

V usage is TRBV6-5 and J usage is TRBJ2-7; 8 bases match TRBD2. The germline gives CDR1 MNHEY, CDR2 SVGAGI. V was pared by 5 bases and J by 3 bases, with 12 bases of the junction left unmatched. CDR3 length equals 16 residues. The CDR3 DNA reads as TGTGCCAGCAGTAACGGACCTAGCGGGCTAAACTACGAGCAGTACTTC. This translates into CASSNGPSGLNYEQYF.

In its sample, this clonotype was seen a few times. V usage is TRBV28 and J usage is TRBJ1-2; TRBD1 aligns across 9 bases. Germline CDR1 MDHEN, CDR2 SYDVKM. The V gene end was trimmed by 11 bases and the J gene end by 7 bases; junction bases not matched to a gene: 17. CDR3 length: 15 amino acids. This CDR3 reads CAWRAGQGLVRGYTF. CDR3 bases: TGTGCCTGGAGAGCCGGACAGGGGCTTGTGCGTGGCTACACCTTC.

The rearrangement links TRBV19 to TRBJ2-3, with 7 bases fitting TRBD2. The CDR3 has 17 amino acids. Losses at the gene ends were 5 bases for V and 6 bases for J; bases not matched to a gene: 17. Germline CDR1 is LNHDA and CDR2 is SQIVND (reference sequence). The CDR3 is CASSPRGGAGRVDTQYF. CDR3 nucleotide sequence: TGTGCCAGTAGTCCCCGTGGGGGAGCGGGGCGAGTCGATACGCAGTATTTT.

This rearrangement joins TRBV7-9 to TRBJ2-7; D perhaps matches TRBD2 (5 bases). This CDR3 comprises 14 residues. Germline values: CDR1 SEHNR, CDR2 FQNEAQ (reference sequence). Trimming pared 1 base from V and 6 bases from J, leaving 13 bases between. The CDR3 reads CASSLVRGIGEQYF. The CDR3 DNA is TGTGCCAGCAGCTTAGTTCGGGGAATTGGCGAGCAGTACTTC. The whole variable domain, remainder taken from reference TRBV7-9 and TRBJ2-7, is DTGVSQNPRHKITKRGQNVTFRCDPISEHNRLYWYRQTLGQGPEFLTYFQNEAQLEKSRLLSDRFSAERPKGSFSTLEIQRTEQGDSAMYLCASSLVRGIGEQYFGPGTRLTVT.

The V call is TRBV24-1, the J call TRBJ1-5; 12 bases agree with TRBD1. Germline V lookup: CDR1 KGHDR, CDR2 SFDVKD. The CDR3 sequence is 16 residues long. Trimming removed 9 bases from V and 4 bases from J; junction bases left unmatched: 9. The CDR3 coding sequence is TGTGCCACCTCCCCCGGGACAGGGGGCCGGAATCAGCCCCAGCATTTT. Its protein product is CATSPGTGGRNQPQHF.

The rearrangement uses TRBV9 and TRBJ2-5, with TRBD2 identical over 12 bases. Germline CDR1 and CDR2: SGDLS and YYNGEE. Trimming cost V 0 bases and J 2 bases; bases outside gene matches: 5. This CDR3 has 17 amino acids. The CDR3 DNA reads TGTGCCAGCAGCGTAGGTACTAGCGGGGGGCGTCAAGAGACCCAGTACTTC. This gives the protein CASSVGTSGGRQETQYF.

This clonotype was counted a few times. This sequence joins TRBV11-2 and TRBJ2-7; D might be TRBD1 (6 bases). V was trimmed by 3 bases and J by 6 bases, leaving 18 bases between them. This CDR3 contains 15 residues. Germline CDR1 and CDR2: SGHAT and FQNNGV. The CDR3 sequence: CASSLTTGFAGEQYF. The DNA for the CDR3 is TGTGCCAGCAGCTTGACGACAGGCTTCGCGGGCGAGCAGTACTTC.

Of note for this clonotype: This may come from a read error, since a much larger clone is one base off. The V call is TRBV20-1, the J call TRBJ1-2; 7 bases fit TRBD1. Germline V gene lookup returns CDR1 DFQATT and CDR2 SNEGSKA (reference sequence). The ends lost 5 bases at V and 4 bases at J; junction bases unmatched: 7. This CDR3 is built from 13 residues. CDR3 protein: CSAVGQASYGYTF. The DNA for the CDR3 is TGCAGTGCTGTAGGACAGGCCAGCTATGGCTACACCTTC.

This chain links TRBV6-5 with TRBJ2-7, with D perhaps matching TRBD2 (5 bases). Germline assignment: CDR1 MNHEY and CDR2 SVGAGI. The V end was cut by 2 bases, the J end by 3 bases, with 11 bases between. The CDR3 runs 14 residues. The CDR3 here is CASSYGPGIYEQYF. The CDR3, as DNA: TGTGCCAGCAGTTACGGCCCCGGGATCTACGAGCAGTACTTC.

V usage is TRBV6-6 and J usage is TRBJ2-1, with D possibly TRBD2 on 5 matching bases. V dropped 0 bases and J dropped 8 bases, with 20 bases sitting between them. Germline V gene lookup returns CDR1 MNHNY and CDR2 SVGAGI (reference sequence). CDR3 length: 17 amino acids. The CDR3 sequence: CASSYSSERPGDYEQFF. For the CDR3, the DNA is TGTGCCAGCAGTTACTCGTCGGAGCGGCCCGGCGACTATGAGCAGTTCTTC.

CDR3: CASSLPSSPYGYTF. The CDR3 DNA reads as TGCGCCAGCAGCTTACCCAGCAGCCCTTATGGCTACACCTTC. The rearrangement links TRBV5-1 to TRBJ1-2, with no clear D. The CDR3 loop spans 14 amino acids. Between the trimmed V and J ends, which lost 2 bases and 5 bases, there was a span of 13 bases. CDR1 is SGHRS and CDR2 is YFSETQ in the germline V gene.

This clonotype was picked up a small number of times. The junction and the germline gene differ at one end; a read error may be behind it. V usage is TRBV6-5 and J usage is TRBJ2-6; D may be TRBD1 (5 bases). CDR3 length: 16 residues. The germline V gene encodes CDR1 MNHEY and CDR2 SVGAGI. CDR3: CASSYEVGSGASVLTF. The CDR3 coding sequence is TGTGCCAGCAGTTACGAGGTCGGCTCTGGGGCCAGCGTCCTGACTTTC.

This clonotype was seen more than once but under ten times. The V gene is TRBV10-2, the J gene TRBJ1-1; the D is unclear. The CDR3 loop spans 12 amino acids. Germline V gene data show CDR1 as WSHSY and CDR2 as SAAADI. Trimming cost V 6 bases and J 7 bases, with 12 bases left between them. CDR3 region: CASRGSWSEAFF. In nucleotides, the CDR3 is TGCGCCAGCAGGGGTTCTTGGAGTGAAGCTTTCTTT.

The chain employs TRBV27 and TRBJ2-7; TRBD1 or TRBD2 may be the D gene (5 bases each). This CDR3 region has 17 residues. CDR1 is MNHEY and CDR2 is SMNVEV in the germline V gene (reference sequence). V dropped 5 bases and J dropped 0 bases, with 20 bases sitting between them. The CDR3 DNA sequence: TGTGCCAGCAGTCCTGGCCATCCCGGGACGGTCTCCTACGAGCAGTACTTC. It specifies CASSPGHPGTVSYEQYF.

This rearrangement joins TRBV27 to TRBJ2-7; D unclear. The CDR3 covers 13 residues. From germline, CDR1 is MNHEY and CDR2 SMNVEV (reference sequence). The V and J ends lost 4 bases and 0 bases respectively, with 7 bases between them. The CDR3 DNA sequence: TGTGCCAGCAGTTGGCAAAGCTCCTACGAGCAGTACTTC. Its translation: CASSWQSSYEQYF.

This clonotype was seen a handful of times. The CDR3, as DNA: TGCGCCAGCAGCCGGATAGCGGGGGGCCTAGATACGCAGTATTTT. Protein product: CASSRIAGGLDTQYF. V usage is TRBV5-1 and J usage is TRBJ2-3, with 10 bases that match TRBD2. V lost 4 bases to trimming and J lost 5 bases; unmatched junction nucleotides: 7. The CDR3 spans 15 residues. The germline CDR1 and CDR2 sequences are SGHRS and YFSETQ.

Only a few counts were recorded for this clonotype. The J gene is TRBJ2-7, the V gene TRBV4-1; the D gene could be TRBD1 or TRBD2 (7 bases each). Germline V gene sequence: CDR1 MGHRA, CDR2 YSYEKL. V gave up 1 base and J gave up 2 bases, with 15 bases separating them. The CDR3 covers 16 residues. As DNA, the CDR3 is TGCGCCAGCAGCCAAGCGGAGCGGGGACAGACCTACGAGCAGTACTTC. It is translated as CASSQAERGQTYEQYF.

This clonotype turned up a few times. The chain joins TRBV4-1 to TRBJ2-3; either TRBD1 or TRBD2 may fit D (5 bases each). The CDR3 consists of 12 residues. In germline, CDR1 is MGHRA, CDR2 YSYEKL. Trimming stripped 0 bases from V and 8 bases from J, with 6 bases between. In DNA form, the CDR3 reads TGCGCCAGCAGCCAAGAGGGGGTTACGCAGTATTTT. Encoded protein: CASSQEGVTQYF.

This chain joins TRBV5-1 and TRBJ1-6; 12 bases are a match to TRBD1. Losses at the gene ends were 3 bases for V and 8 bases for J; bases not matched to a gene: 6. The CDR3 is made up of 16 amino acids. CDR1 is SGHRS, CDR2 YFSETQ, per germline. This chain's CDR3 is CASSSRGQGADSPLHF. The CDR3 coding sequence is TGCGCCAGCAGCTCGAGGGGACAGGGGGCGGATTCACCCCTCCACTTT.

About this clonotype itself: At one boundary the junction diverges from the germline segment, which might be a read error. This rearrangement joins TRBV2 to TRBJ1-2; TRBD1 matches 7 bases. Germline loops: CDR1 SNHLY, CDR2 FYNNEI. The CDR3 has 13 amino acids. CDR3 DNA sequence: TGTGCCAGCAGCACCGGGACAGTCTATGGCCACACCTTC. Residues: CASSTGTVYGHTF.

Here the CDR3 reads CSVAGGEFGELFF. In DNA form, the CDR3 reads TGCAGCGTTGCAGGGGGCGAATTCGGGGAGCTGTTTTTT. The rearrangement uses TRBV29-1 and TRBJ2-2; 8 bases are shared with TRBD1. The CDR3 has 13 amino acids. Germline CDR1 SQVTM, CDR2 ANQGSEA. The J segment lost 7 bases and the V segment lost 4 bases, leaving 5 bases of the junction unmatched.

This clonotype was detected only once. This clone may be a read error of a much larger clone one base away. The rearrangement links TRBV29-1 to TRBJ2-1, with 10 bases aligning to TRBD2. V dropped 0 bases and J dropped 3; count of bases not matched to a gene: 11. CDR3 length: 18 residues. The germline CDR1 and CDR2 sequences are SQVTM and ANQGSEA. The CDR3 DNA follows: TGCAGCGTTGAAGATCCAGACGGACTAGCGGATTTCTACAATGAGCAGTTCTTC. This sequence encodes CSVEDPDGLADFYNEQFF.

Only a few counts were recorded for this clonotype. The chain is built from TRBV9 and TRBJ2-1; 8 bases line up with TRBD2. Looked up from germline, CDR1 is SGDLS and CDR2 is YYNGEE. This CDR3 has 13 residues. The J segment lost 9 bases and the V segment lost 2 bases, leaving 4 bases of the junction unmatched. CDR3 residues: CASSVDSGVEQFF. Written as DNA, the CDR3 is TGTGCCAGCAGCGTGGATAGCGGGGTTGAGCAGTTCTTC.

V and J are TRBV30 and TRBJ2-7; D perhaps matches TRBD2 (6 bases). The CDR3 totals 14 residues. Trimming removed 4 bases from V and 0 bases from J, with 13 bases in between. Germline CDR1 is GTSNPN and CDR2 is SVGIG (reference sequence). CDR3: CAWNRRGLSYEQYF. The CDR3 DNA follows: TGTGCCTGGAATAGGCGGGGTCTCTCCTACGAGCAGTACTTC.